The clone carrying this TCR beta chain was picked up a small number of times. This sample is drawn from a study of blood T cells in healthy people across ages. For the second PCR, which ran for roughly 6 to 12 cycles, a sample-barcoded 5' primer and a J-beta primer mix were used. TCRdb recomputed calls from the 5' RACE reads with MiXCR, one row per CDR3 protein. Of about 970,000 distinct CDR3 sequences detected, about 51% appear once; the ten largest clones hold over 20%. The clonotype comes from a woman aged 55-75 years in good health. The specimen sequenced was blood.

The CDR3 nucleotides are TGTGCCAGCAGCCAGTCAGCTGCGGGAACAGAGACCCAGTACTTC. It specifies CASSQSAAGTETQYF. The chain uses TRBV3-1 and TRBJ2-5; D may be TRBD2 (6 bases). This CDR3 comprises 15 residues. Deletions cut 3 bases from V and 4 bases from J, with 15 bases between. The germline CDR1 and CDR2 sequences are LGHDT and YNNKEL (reference sequence).